This is a list of T cell receptor beta chains from one sample in a study of T cell responses to AZD1222 COVID-19 vaccine. Profiling relied on immunoSEQ multiplex PCR, and the TCRdb table lists in-frame clones only, not all of them. The profile shows some 130,000 clones, about 90% of them singletons. The material sequenced was peripheral blood, taken on day 0 of AZD1222 vaccination. The receptors were sampled from an adult in good health. The CDR3 runs from the conserved cysteine through the conserved F or W. A D gene is named only where the DNA matches it firmly. Size values are once, few and many counts, or a class for expanded clones, and some rows have none.

D	size	V	J	DNA	CDR3
NA	NA	TRBV9	TRBJ1-4	TGTGCCAGCAGCGTAACCGGGACGACTAATGAAAAACTGTTTTTT	CASSVTGTTNEKLFF
NA	NA	TRBV27	TRBJ1-5	TGTGCCAGCAGTTTGTCTGCAGCCCCTCATCGGCCCCAGCATTTT	CASSLSAAPHRPQHF
NA	NA	TRBV7-8	TRBJ2-7	TGTGCCAGCAGCTTTAGGACAGTTAAGTCCTACGAGCAGTACTTC	CASSFRTVKSYEQYF
NA	once	TRBV7-2	TRBJ2-4	TGTGCCAGCAGCGGCAGGGGAGTGGGCAAAAACATTCAGTACTTC	CASSGRGVGKNIQYF
NA	NA	TRBV28	TRBJ2-7	TGTGCCGGACTGTCCTACGAGCAGTACTTC	CAGLSYEQYF
NA	NA	TRBV7-3	TRBJ2-6	TGTGCCAGCAGCGTCACTGGGGCCAACGTCCTGACTTTC	CASSVTGANVLTF
NA	NA	TRBV24-1	TRBJ2-7	TGTGCCACCAGTGATTTCCGCCACGAGCAGTACTTC	CATSDFRHEQYF
NA	NA	TRBV7-8	TRBJ1-2	TGTGCCAGCAGCTTAGTGTCCCCGGACTATGGCTACACCTTC	CASSLVSPDYGYTF
TRBD2	NA	TRBV4-3	TRBJ2-3	TGCGCCAGCAGCCAAGATAAGGAACTAGCGGACTACACAGATACGCAGTATTTT	CASSQDKELADYTDTQYF
NA	NA	TRBV19	TRBJ1-1	TGTGCCAGTAGCACAAATCTCCCCCAGGGTCGGACTGAAGCTTTCTTT	CASSTNLPQGRTEAFF
NA	once	TRBV30	TRBJ1-3	TGTGCCTGGAGTATAGGGACAGGAAACACCATATATTTT	CAWSIGTGNTIYF
TRBD2	once	TRBV18	TRBJ2-7	TGTGCCAGCTCACCTGTCCCTAGCGGGGCCTACGAGCAGTACTTC	CASSPVPSGAYEQYF
TRBD2	NA	TRBV27	TRBJ2-7	TGTGCCAGCAGATCTAGCGGAGGCCCCTACGAGCAGTACTTC	CASRSSGGPYEQYF